The text below deals with one T cell receptor beta chain. Its specificity is unknown. Profiled with immunoSEQ multiplex PCR; TCRdb holds only in-frame clones, not every one. Seen here are some 13,000 clones, around 80% observed once, and the top ten hold roughly 15%. This record belongs to a study of CD4+ T cells in melanoma. Whole-study findings and limits: Reportedly, melanoma neoantigen-specific CD4+ T cells showed varied differentiation states. CD8+ T cell, macrophage and B cell function reportedly correlated with neoantigen-specific CD4+ T cells.

CDR1 is MNHEY and CDR2 is SVGAGI in the germline V gene. V gave up 6 bases and J gave up 2 bases, with 11 bases separating them. This CDR3 is built from 14 residues. What was sequenced was cells from a culture (not recorded whether cultured in vitro). The chain recombines TRBV6-5 with TRBJ1-5; D is unclear. The receptor comes from a human donor with melanoma. This chain's CDR3 is CASSPERRNQPQHF. DNA of the CDR3: TGTGCCAGCAGCCCGGAGAGGCGCAATCAGCCCCAGCATTTT.